A single T cell receptor beta chain is shown here with its context. The sample belongs to a study of T cell changes during pregnancy in multiple sclerosis. The germline V gene has CDR1 SEHNR and CDR2 FQNEAQ (reference sequence). CDR3 length: 14 amino acids. V trimming: 5 bases; J trimming: 6 bases; junction bases outside the gene matches: 6. The assay was immunoSEQ multiplex PCR, and TCRdb's table has in-frame clones only and misses some. The table includes about 83,000 clones, around 96% detected once. The V gene is TRBV7-9, the J gene TRBJ2-5, with 10 positions matching TRBD1. The TCR was taken from a female donor with multiple sclerosis, enrolled in a pregnancy study. Sequencing used peripheral blood, obtained in the second trimester of pregnancy. The CDR3 DNA follows: TGTGCCAGCAGCGGACAGGGGGGGACGAAGACCCAGTACTTC. Translation gives CASSGQGGTKTQYF.